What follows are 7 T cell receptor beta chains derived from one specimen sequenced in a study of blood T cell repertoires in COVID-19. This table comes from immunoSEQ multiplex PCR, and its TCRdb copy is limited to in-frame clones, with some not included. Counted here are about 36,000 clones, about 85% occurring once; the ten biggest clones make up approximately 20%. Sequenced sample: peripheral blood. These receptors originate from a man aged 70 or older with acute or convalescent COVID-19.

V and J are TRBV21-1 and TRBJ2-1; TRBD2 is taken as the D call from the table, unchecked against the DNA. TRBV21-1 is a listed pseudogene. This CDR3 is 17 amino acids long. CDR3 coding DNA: TGTGCCAGCAGTAACCTTAGCGGGAGGGCCGAGGGAAATGAGCAGTTCTTC. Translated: CASSNLSGRAEGNEQFF.

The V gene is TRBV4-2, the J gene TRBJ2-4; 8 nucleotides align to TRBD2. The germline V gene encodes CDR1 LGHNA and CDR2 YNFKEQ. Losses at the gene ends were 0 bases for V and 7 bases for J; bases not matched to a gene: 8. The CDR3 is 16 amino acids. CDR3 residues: CASSQDPAGVGNIQYF. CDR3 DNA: TGTGCCAGCAGCCAAGATCCAGCGGGAGTAGGGAACATTCAGTACTTC.

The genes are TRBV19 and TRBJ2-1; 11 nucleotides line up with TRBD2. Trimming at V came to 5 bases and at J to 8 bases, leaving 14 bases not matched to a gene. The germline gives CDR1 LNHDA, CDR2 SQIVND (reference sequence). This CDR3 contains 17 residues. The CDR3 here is CASSPQPTSGSEDEQFF. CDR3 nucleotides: TGTGCCAGTAGTCCCCAACCTACTAGCGGGAGTGAAGATGAGCAGTTCTTC.

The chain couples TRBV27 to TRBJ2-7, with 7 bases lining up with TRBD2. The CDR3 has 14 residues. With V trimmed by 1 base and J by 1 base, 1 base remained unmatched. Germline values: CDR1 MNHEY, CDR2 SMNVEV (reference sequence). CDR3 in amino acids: CASSLWEGSYEQYF. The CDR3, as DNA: TGTGCCAGCAGTTTATGGGAGGGATCCTACGAGCAGTACTTC.

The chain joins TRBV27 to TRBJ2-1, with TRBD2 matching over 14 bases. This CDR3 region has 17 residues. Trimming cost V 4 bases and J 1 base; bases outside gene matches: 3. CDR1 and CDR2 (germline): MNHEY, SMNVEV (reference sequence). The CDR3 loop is CASSSGTSGRSYNEQFF. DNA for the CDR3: TGTGCCAGCAGTTCCGGGACTAGCGGGAGATCCTACAATGAGCAGTTCTTC.

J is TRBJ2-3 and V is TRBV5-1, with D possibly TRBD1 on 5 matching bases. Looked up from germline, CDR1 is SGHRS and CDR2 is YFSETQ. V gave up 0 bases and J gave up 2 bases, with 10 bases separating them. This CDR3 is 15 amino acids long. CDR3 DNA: TGCGCCAGCAGCTTGGAGGGCAGGGACACAGATACGCAGTATTTT. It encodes CASSLEGRDTDTQYF.

The CDR3 spells CASSEAPQGVEGYTF. In nucleotides, the CDR3 is TGTGCCAGCAGCGAGGCTCCACAGGGAGTAGAAGGCTACACCTTC. V and J are TRBV9 and TRBJ1-2; D possibly corresponds to TRBD1 (6 bases). From germline, CDR1 is SGDLS and CDR2 YYNGEE. The CDR3 loop spans 15 amino acids. Deletions cut 3 bases from V and 8 bases from J, with 20 bases between.